The source of this TCR beta chain is a study of cytomegalovirus exposure and HLA in healthy donors (TCRdb year 2017). For the study in its entirety: According to an earlier analysis of 587 of the donors, some 180 million T cells yielded 117 million unique TCR beta sequences and approximately 300 Gb of sequence data. Roughly 300 gigabases of sequencing data and approximately 92 million unique TCR sequences made up an early release that covered approximately 620 HLA-typed donors. Among the roughly 410 genotyped donors, about 83% belonged to the genetic ancestry cluster associated with self-reported Caucasian donors. The aim of the study was to test whether cataloging public T cell receptors could identify signatures of past pathogen exposure. Using immunosequencing, the study profiled T cell repertoires from 550 to 750 subjects and related those repertoires to cytomegalovirus serostatus. Besides the first cohort of around 700 subjects, a separate validation cohort made up of over 100 different subjects was used. To predict cytomegalovirus infection status, the study combined high-throughput TCR immunosequencing, statistical association of individual TCRs with disease status, and machine learning. To study patterns of TCR occurrence, a later analysis re-analyzed previously published TCR beta repertoires from under 750 donors and added high-resolution HLA genotyping. The later analysis used no new phenotypic data to find candidate immune exposures, relying instead on TCR beta sequences and their occurrence across donors. In an earlier analysis of over 550 of the donors, high-throughput TCR beta sequencing was used to judge whether each TCR beta V gene segment behaved as functional or pseudogenic. Donor age, sex, ethnicity and CMV serostatus were collected together with the repertoire data. Genome-wide SNP genotypes for about 65% of the 666 donors were used in a later genetic analysis, which treated that subset as a discovery cohort. Every discovery cohort repertoire had been produced on one sequencing platform. Class I and class II HLA loci were covered by the typing at four-digit resolution. Typing coverage varied by locus: about 620-630 donors for A, B, C, DRB1 and DQB1; around 560 for DQA1; more than 600 for DPA1; roughly 450 for DPB1. Because of strong linkage in the cohort, roughly five DR-DQ haplotypes were treated as single units for association and clustering. Across 398 genotyped donors of the cohort, an average of approximately 240,000 unique TCR beta nucleotide sequences per donor were sequenced, and roughly 20% of those sequences were non-productive. Broader findings and caveats from the paper: Because some donors lacked HLA typing at each locus, the association tests relied only on the typed subset. The authors suggested that the approach could potentially be extended to other disease states and immunological phenotypes. A later analysis found that TCR association rates varied across HLA loci, with DRB1 alleles showing the most associated TCRs and HLA-C alleles the fewest. A further reported finding was that TCR beta sequences accurately predicted the HLA-A and HLA-B alleles for most subjects in the first cohort. In this cohort, only TCR beta chains were sequenced, and detectable features were limited by the absence of alpha or paired-chain data. The classifier was reported to diagnose cytomegalovirus status with high specificity and sensitivity in both the original and validation cohorts. Some IMGT-functional V segments, including TRBV6-2 and TRBV6-3, could not be told apart with the 87-base-pair reads, so those segments were excluded. The study gave a list of 150 to 200 TCR beta chains associated with cytomegalovirus. According to a later analysis, parvovirus B19, influenza, CMV and Epstein-Barr virus appeared linked to several top co-occurrence clusters. An association between a missense DCLRE1C variant and V-gene and J-gene trimming of TCR beta chains was found in a later genetic analysis and replicated in an independent cohort. In an earlier analysis of 500 to 650 of the donors, most TCR beta V segments appeared in productive rearrangements about 90% or about 30% of the time, broadly matching IMGT annotations. Correlated functional status among segregating V segments might reflect linkage disequilibrium, but an unknown experimental factor could not be ruled out. Because counts were too low, under 20 rarely observed V segments, including chromosome 9 orphons, were left out of the earlier analysis of 587 of the donors. Immune exposure information for the cohort was limited to CMV serostatus. Most TCR sequences were observed very rarely across donors, whereas some public TCRs were present in many individuals. Strong co-occurrence of HLA alleles, especially DR and DQ, made assigning TCR associations to individual alleles difficult. A few of the identified cytomegalovirus-associated TCR beta chains were confirmed in vitro to be specific for cytomegalovirus antigens. A cluster of highly shared sequence variants was judged likely to be a technical artifact of the sequencing pipeline. Most CMV-associated TCR beta chains appeared to be HLA-restricted in a later analysis, and the HLA associations seemed to be driven largely by CMV exposure. Specific HLA alleles were associated with roughly 17,000 TCR beta sequences at a false discovery rate of 0.05 in a later analysis. In a later analysis, HLA-associated TCR beta chains showed more clonal expansion and lower generation probabilities than non-associated chains that were equally common. Compared with the roughly 600-donor mean, donors in an Asian-associated ancestry cluster had fewer N-insertions in productive TCRs, according to a later genetic analysis. Roughly uniform sequencing depth across donors was assumed in presence/absence analyses, although this assumption may not hold.

In the case of this clone: Its antigen specificity is not known. At one of its ends the junction is not consistent with the germline gene, which may arise from a read error.

Libraries were built with the immunoSEQ multiplex PCR assay. For the multiplex PCR, a mixture combining 60 forward primers for TCR Vbeta segments and 13 reverse primers for TCR Jbeta segments was used. A multiplex PCR assay on genomic DNA amplified the CDR3 region of rearranged TCR beta genes. Amplified TCR beta libraries were sequenced as 87-base-pair reads on the Illumina HiSeq System. Regarding the original processing steps: Across the 670 or so repertoires, a later analysis counted some 81 million unique TCR beta chains, around 10 million of which were shared by at least two donors. A nearest-neighbor algorithm error-corrected the raw reads and collapsed the reads into unique sequences, merging closely related sequences to remove PCR and sequencing errors. CDR3 sequences were aligned to IMGT reference sequences to assign V, D and J gene segments. For a sequence to be retained, a match of at least six nucleotides to both a V gene segment and a J gene segment was required. Rearrangements were called productive when the CDR3 lacked stop codons and stayed in frame with V and J; all others were non-productive. Following IMGT convention, CDR3 was defined as the stretch from the second conserved V-encoded cysteine to the conserved J-encoded phenylalanine. Sequences without an unambiguous match to a single V gene segment were excluded from the earlier analysis of approximately 600 of the donors. An earlier analysis of several hundred of the donors called V segments functional above 56.7% productive rearrangements and segregating when the between-donor standard deviation exceeded 5%. A statistical classification framework was built to diagnose cytomegalovirus status from the catalog of TCR beta chain sequences. A later analysis assigned V and J genes by comparing TCR nucleotide sequences with IMGT/GENE-DB human TR gene sequences. A later analysis assigned CDR3 sequences and most-parsimonious VDJ recombination scenarios with the TCRdist pipeline. A later analysis defined each TCR beta chain by its CDR3 amino acid sequence plus V-gene family, and excluded reads lacking a unique V-gene family. To address suspected cross-contamination and a sequencing artifact, a later analysis removed several hundred highly shared, low-generation-probability nucleotide sequences. A later analysis calculated a clonal expansion index for each public chain from normalized within-repertoire ranks of inferred template counts. In a later analysis, generation probabilities were computed using a VDJ recombination model fitted to out-of-frame rearrangements, and the results were checked against IGoR. In a later analysis, TCR-TCR, TCR-HLA and TCR-CMV co-occurrence was scored with hypergeometric tests, and a repertoire-size bias correction was applied to TCR pairs. False discovery rates were estimated in a later analysis by permuting HLA or CMV assignments 20 times. In a later analysis, co-occurring TCRs were grouped with DBSCAN, and TCRdist sequence similarity was added when clustering was performed within HLA-allele-positive subsets. Repertoires with fewer than 30,000 or more than 120,000 public chains, plus five repertoires with anomalous nucleotide sharing, were excluded from co-occurrence clustering. TCRdb stores this immuneACCESS table with in-frame sequences only. Part of the clones is absent; in the studies checked, under half of the shortfall reflects unresolved V genes, and no reason is known for the rest. The DNA was the basis for D and trimming; V, J and clone size are from that table. This sample gives 110,000 to 150,000 clones in total; about two thirds of them show up just once. The top ten hold around 1.9% of the sample.

Its CDR3 holds 14 amino acids, cysteine through phenylalanine. The kept DNA is CDR3 alone, 42 bases in frame from the first base. The germline V gene supplies CDR1 SGHDT and CDR2 YYEEEE. The cohort was made up of 650 to 700 healthy bone marrow donors. At the time of sampling, every cohort member was nominally healthy, though immune exposures that went unrecorded were likely present. The donor tested CMV seropositive, placing the donor among the approximately 310 seropositive members of the cohort. Every donor gave a peripheral blood sample, and the peripheral blood mononuclear cells from that sample were used for TCR beta sequencing. The Qiagen DNeasy Blood Extraction Kit was used to extract genomic DNA from the blood cell samples.

Sequenced material: PBMCs. This chain is built from TRBV5-6 and TRBJ1-2; a weak D assignment points to TRBD1 (6 bases agree). The TCR sequence derives from a woman in her fifties or sixties in good health and CMV-seropositive. CDR3 region: CASSLFSLQRTENF. The bases are TGTGCCAGCAGTTTATTCTCTCTCCAAAGGACAGAGAATTTC.